The 9 T cell receptor beta chains presented below share a single source sample, sequenced in a study of blood T cells in healthy people across ages. Next came a second PCR, run for about 7 to 12 cycles, which used a sample-barcoded 5' primer along with a J-beta primer mix. From the 5' RACE reads, TCRdb called clonotypes with MiXCR, one entry per CDR3 protein. The data show over a million distinct CDR3 sequences, around two fifths seen once. Sequencing was carried out using blood. The receptors were sampled from a woman aged 18-35 years in good health.

This clonotype was counted only a few times. This chain links TRBV4-1 with TRBJ1-1; weak D call: TRBD1 (5 bases). This CDR3 region has 13 residues. Trimming took off 5 bases at V and 6 bases at J, with 13 bases between the two ends. Germline V gene sequence: CDR1 MGHRA, CDR2 YSYEKL. The CDR3, as DNA: TGCGCCAGCAGCTACCCCGGGACCTCTGAAGCTTTCTTT. It translates to CASSYPGTSEAFF.

This clonotype has a single count. The chain recombines TRBV5-1 with TRBJ2-4; 8 bases are shared with TRBD2. The DNA end is more similar to TRBJ2-5, so the J call may be wrong. Germline values: CDR1 SGHRS, CDR2 YFSETQ. The CDR3 loop spans 15 amino acids. CDR3 residues: CASSLSGAQQETQYF. For the CDR3, the DNA is TGCGCCAGCAGCCTTAGCGGGGCGCAACAAGAGACCCAGTACTTC.

The CDR3 bases are TGTGCCAGCAGCTTAGCTCCACATCTCTCCTACGAGCAGTACTTC. As protein: CASSLAPHLSYEQYF. The chain links TRBV7-9 to TRBJ2-7; D remains ambiguous. From germline, CDR1 is SEHNR and CDR2 FQNEAQ (reference sequence). With 0 bases removed from V and 0 bases from J, the gap between germline ends came to 9 bases. The CDR3 spans 15 residues.

This chain uses TRBV7-9 with TRBJ2-5; D is undetermined. The CDR3 runs to 15 residues. Germline V gives CDR1 SEHNR, CDR2 FQNEAQ (reference sequence). V was cut by 8 bases and J by 11 bases, with 27 bases left in between. CDR3 bases: TGTGCCAGCGACATGGAGCAGTCGATTTACAATGAGCAGTACTTC. Translating it yields CASDMEQSIYNEQYF.

This clonotype has a handful of counts. The chain has TRBV12-3 or TRBV12-4 and TRBJ2-5, with D perhaps being TRBD1 or TRBD2 (6 bases each). V gave up 6 bases and J gave up 5 bases, with 13 bases separating them. The CDR3 has 13 amino acids. The CDR3 region has the DNA TGTGCCAGCAGGGGACAAGGAGGGGAGACCCAGTACTTC. It is translated as CASRGQGGETQYF.

The V and J genes are TRBV5-1 and TRBJ1-1; weak D call: TRBD1 (5 bases). Germline CDR1 SGHRS, CDR2 YFSETQ. V lost 8 bases and J lost 3, with 14 bases in between. This CDR3 is 13 amino acids long. CDR3 loop: CASKRGGDTEAFF. The CDR3 region has the DNA TGCGCCAGTAAACGGGGAGGGGACACTGAAGCTTTCTTT.

V usage is TRBV6-5 and J usage is TRBJ1-1, with 7 bases fitting TRBD1. V dropped 7 bases and J dropped 7; count of bases not matched to a gene: 6. The CDR3 contains 12 residues. The germline CDR1 and CDR2 sequences are MNHEY and SVGAGI. Here the CDR3 DNA reads TGTGCCAGCACCGGGACAGCTTGTGAAGCTTTCTTT. It is translated as CASTGTACEAFF.

About this clonotype: This sequence may be a read error, since a much larger clone differs from it by one base. V gene TRBV3-1 combines with J gene TRBJ2-1; D unclear. Trimming left V 4 bases short and J 12 bases short, with 22 bases between. The CDR3 consists of 15 residues. Germline V gives CDR1 LGHDT, CDR2 YNNKEL (reference sequence). CDR3 in amino acids: CASSPEGVSNAVQFF. The CDR3 nucleotides read TGTGCCAGCAGCCCTGAAGGCGTCAGCAACGCGGTGCAGTTCTTC.

This clonotype came up many times. V and J are TRBV29-1 and TRBJ2-3; 10 nucleotides match TRBD1. Trimming cost V 4 bases and J 2 bases; bases outside gene matches: 3. Looked up from germline, CDR1 is SQVTM and CDR2 is ANQGSEA. The CDR3 has 14 amino acids. The CDR3, as DNA: TGCAGCGTTGCTGGGACAGGGGACACAGATACGCAGTATTTT. It translates to CSVAGTGDTDTQYF.